This entry lists 22 T cell receptor beta chains sequenced from one sample in a study of T cell responses to AZD1222 COVID-19 vaccine. Produced via immunoSEQ multiplex PCR; TCRdb's table is partial and in-frame only. Seen here are 100,000 to 150,000 clones, around 92% observed once, and the top ten hold 0.9% to 1.2%. This material consisted of peripheral blood, taken on day 0 of AZD1222 vaccination. The receptors stem from an adult in good health.

The gene calls are TRBV7-6 and TRBJ2-1; D is perhaps TRBD1 (6 bases). V dropped 3 bases and J dropped 8 bases, with 8 bases sitting between them. The CDR3 is made up of 12 amino acids. The V gene's germline CDR1 is SGHVS and CDR2 FNYEAQ. The CDR3 reads CASSFNRDEQFF. The DNA of the CDR3 is TGTGCCAGCAGCTTTAACAGGGATGAGCAGTTCTTC.

This rearrangement joins TRBV5-1 to TRBJ1-1; D is possibly TRBD1 (6 bases). Germline V gene lookup returns CDR1 SGHRS and CDR2 YFSETQ. Trimming pared 0 bases from V and 7 bases from J, leaving 7 bases between. CDR3 length equals 12 residues. The chain's CDR3 is CASSLEGGEAFF. The CDR3, as DNA: TGCGCCAGCAGCTTGGAAGGGGGTGAAGCTTTCTTT.

The rearrangement links TRBV28 to TRBJ2-3; 10 bases align to TRBD1. V was clipped by 7 bases and J by 6 bases; unmatched bases: 7. The CDR3 contains 14 residues. CDR1 MDHEN and CDR2 SYDVKM come from the germline V gene. CDR3 protein: CASMTGGTADTQYF. The CDR3 DNA reads TGTGCCAGCATGACAGGGGGCACGGCGGATACGCAGTATTTT. Combining the CDR3 with reference TRBV28 and TRBJ2-3 gives the whole variable domain DVKVTQSSRYLVKRTGEKVFLECVQDMDHENMFWYRQDPGLGLRLIYFSYDVKMKEKGDIPEGYSVSREKKERFSLILESASTNQTSMYLCASMTGGTADTQYFGPGTRLTVL.

The chain carries TRBV2 and TRBJ2-1; D gene uncertain. The germline V gene has CDR1 SNHLY and CDR2 FYNNEI. The CDR3 covers 11 residues. Deletions cut 8 bases from V and 3 bases from J, with 5 bases between. CDR3: CASGDYNEQFF. CDR3 bases: TGTGCCAGCGGGGACTACAATGAGCAGTTCTTC.

This chain links TRBV9 with TRBJ2-7, with 11 bases fitting TRBD2. CDR3 length equals 17 residues. CDR1 is SGDLS and CDR2 is YYNGEE in the germline V gene. The J segment lost 0 bases and the V segment lost 2 bases, leaving 7 bases of the junction unmatched. CDR3 bases: TGTGCCAGCAGCGTTGGGACTAGCGGCCATTTCTCCTACGAGCAGTACTTC. Translated: CASSVGTSGHFSYEQYF.

The sample holds one count of this clone. The chain recombines TRBV30 with TRBJ2-3; TRBD2 aligns across 9 bases. This CDR3 is 15 amino acids long. Per germline, CDR1 GTSNPN and CDR2 SVGIG (reference sequence). Unmatched junction bases numbered 3, after V lost 0 bases and J lost 2 bases. The CDR3 DNA reads as TGTGCCTGGAGTGTACTAGCGGGTGTCACAGATACGCAGTATTTT. Its protein is CAWSVLAGVTDTQYF.

The chain is built from TRBV7-8 and TRBJ2-2; TRBD1 aligns across 8 bases. CDR3 length equals 13 residues. V was pared by 4 bases and J by 5 bases, with 0 bases of the junction left unmatched. The germline CDR1 and CDR2 sequences are SGHVS and FQNEAQ. This CDR3 is CASSWDRTGELFF. CDR3 sequence (DNA): TGTGCCAGCAGCTGGGACAGGACCGGGGAGCTGTTTTTT. Full variable domain (missing parts from reference TRBV7-8 and TRBJ2-2): GAGVSQSPRYKVAKRGQDVALRCDPISGHVSLFWYQQALGQGPEFLTYFQNEAQLDKSGLPSDRFFAERPEGSVSTLKIQRTQQEDSAVYLCASSWDRTGELFFGEGSRLTVL.

This sequence joins TRBV3-1 (or the pseudogene TRBV3-2) and TRBJ1-2; 10 bases fit TRBD1. The CDR3 contains 15 residues. Germline values: CDR1 LGHDT, CDR2 YNNKEL (reference sequence). V was pared by 4 bases and J by 4 bases, with 6 bases of the junction left unmatched. The CDR3 DNA sequence: TGTGCCAGCAGCCTCCGGGACAGGGGCGGCTATGGCTACACCTTC. It translates to CASSLRDRGGYGYTF.

This clone was observed once. The junction and the germline gene differ at one end; a read error may be behind it. The CDR3 nucleotides are TGTGCCAGTAGTTTGGCGTCACTCATGAACACTGAAGCTTTCTTT. Protein product: CASSLASLMNTEAFF. The V gene is TRBV28, the J gene TRBJ1-1; D remains ambiguous. The germline V gene encodes CDR1 MDHEN and CDR2 SYDVKM. This CDR3 is 15 amino acids long.

V usage is TRBV7-9 and J usage is TRBJ2-3; no reliable D call. Germline CDR1 reads SEHNR; CDR2 reads FQNEAQ (reference sequence). The length of the CDR3 is 14 residues. The germline V and J ends were trimmed by 1 base and 9 bases, with 14 bases remaining between them. DNA for the CDR3: TGTGCCAGCAGCTTAGTAAGGGAAACCCTAACGCAGTATTTT. Translation: CASSLVRETLTQYF.

This chain uses TRBV19 with TRBJ1-1; a weak D match, TRBD1 (5 bases). The germline V gene encodes CDR1 LNHDA and CDR2 SQIVND (reference sequence). Trimming took off 5 bases at V and 4 bases at J, with 8 bases between the two ends. CDR3 length: 12 residues. The CDR3 DNA follows: TGTGCCAGTAGTCGCAGGGTCACTGAAGCTTTCTTT. Amino acid sequence: CASSRRVTEAFF. The variable domain in full, completed from reference TRBV19 and TRBJ1-1, reads DGGITQSPKYLFRKEGQNVTLSCEQNLNHDAMYWYRQDPGQGLRLIYYSQIVNDFQKGDIAEGYSVSREKKESFPLTVTSAQKNPTAFYLCASSRRVTEAFFGQGTRLTVV.

V gene TRBV10-3 combines with J gene TRBJ2-6, with D possibly being TRBD1 (6 bases). With 2 bases removed from V and 0 bases from J, the gap between germline ends came to 11 bases. This CDR3 comprises 17 residues. Germline CDR1 and CDR2: ENHRY and SYGVKD. The CDR3 is CAISEGQISSGANVLTF. DNA of the CDR3: TGTGCCATCAGTGAGGGACAGATCAGCTCTGGGGCCAACGTCCTGACTTTC.

The chain recombines TRBV18 with TRBJ1-2; D remains ambiguous. V was trimmed by 3 bases and J by 2 bases, leaving 10 bases between them. CDR3 length: 14 amino acids. Germline CDR1 KGHSH, CDR2 LQKENI. CDR3 in amino acids: CASSPLDGNYGYTF. The CDR3 DNA reads as TGTGCCAGCTCACCGCTGGACGGAAACTATGGCTACACCTTC. The full variable domain, with the rest looked up from reference TRBV18 and TRBJ1-2, is NAGVMQNPRHLVRRRGQEARLRCSPMKGHSHVYWYRQLPEEGLKFMVYLQKENIIDESGMPKERFSAEFPKEGPSILRIQQVVRGDSAAYFCASSPLDGNYGYTFGSGTRLTVV.

In the case of this clone: Sequence at one end of the junction differs from germline and may be a read error. The rearrangement uses TRBV30 and TRBJ1-1, with D possibly being TRBD1 (5 bases). The germline V gene has CDR1 GTSNPN and CDR2 SVGIG (reference sequence). The CDR3 extends over 11 amino acids. CDR3: CAWSLARGWIF. CDR3 in DNA: TGTGCCTGGAGTCTAGCTCGGGGGTGGATCTTT.

The chain uses TRBV7-3 and TRBJ2-1; no reliable D call. CDR3 length: 12 residues. Trimming cost V 5 bases and J 7 bases, with 9 bases left between them. Germline V lookup: CDR1 SGHTA, CDR2 FQGTGA. The CDR3, as DNA: TGTGCCAGCAGCCCTAGTGGGAATGAGCAGTTCTTC. It yields the protein CASSPSGNEQFF.

This clone was recorded once. CDR3 bases: TGTGCCAGCCAGGGAACTTTCAGTCCATTCCAGCATTTT. Its protein product is CASQGTFSPFQHF. The chain employs TRBV6-5 and TRBJ1-5, with a tentative D call TRBD1 (5 bases). The CDR3 extends over 13 amino acids. Germline V lookup: CDR1 MNHEY, CDR2 SVGAGI. Trimming shortened V by 8 bases and J by 12 bases, and 20 bases separated the two germline ends.

The V call is TRBV25-1, the J call TRBJ2-5; D is unresolved. The V gene lost 1 base and the J gene lost 5 bases, with 11 bases spanning the gap. Germline V lookup: CDR1 MGHDK, CDR2 SYGVNS. The CDR3 is 14 amino acids. As DNA, the CDR3 is TGTGCCAGCAGTGAATCTAAGGGCGTGGAGACCCAGTACTTC. The encoded protein is CASSESKGVETQYF.

V is TRBV19 and J is TRBJ2-7; 10 bases are a match to TRBD1. CDR3 length equals 14 residues. Germline V gene sequence: CDR1 LNHDA, CDR2 SQIVND (reference sequence). V shed 5 bases and J 3 bases; nucleotides not matched to a gene: 4. For the CDR3, the DNA is TGTGCCAGTAGTGTCGGGACAGGGGACTACGAGCAGTACTTC. This sequence encodes CASSVGTGDYEQYF.

In its sample, this clone was seen a few times. CDR3 region: CASSLARLSYGYTF. The CDR3 DNA reads as TGTGCCAGCAGCTTAGCTCGCTTATCGTATGGCTACACCTTC. The gene calls are TRBV7-4 and TRBJ1-2; D is uncertain. The CDR3 loop spans 14 amino acids. V was shortened by 0 bases and J by 5 bases, with 10 bases between the two germline ends. Germline lookup yields CDR1 SGHVT and CDR2 SQSDAQ. Full variable domain (outside the CDR3, taken from reference TRBV7-4 and TRBJ1-2): GAGVSQSPRYKVAKRGRDVALRCDSISGHVTLYWYRQTLGQGSEVLTYSQSDAQRDKSGRPSGRFSAERPERSVSTLKIQRTEQGDSAVYLCASSLARLSYGYTFGSGTRLTVV.

CDR3 loop: CASSVDSVNYNEQFF. CDR3 in DNA: TGTGCCAGCAGCGTAGATAGCGTAAACTACAATGAGCAGTTCTTC. The chain combines TRBV9 with TRBJ2-1, with D possibly being TRBD2 (5 bases). Per germline, CDR1 SGDLS and CDR2 YYNGEE. V lost 0 bases, J lost 3 bases, and 10 bases lay in between. The CDR3 sequence is 15 residues long.

The rearrangement joins TRBV19 to TRBJ1-5; TRBD1 matches at 9 bases. The CDR3 totals 15 residues. CDR1 and CDR2 (germline): LNHDA, SQIVND (reference sequence). V trimming: 5 bases; J trimming: 6 bases; junction bases outside the gene matches: 8. In nucleotides, the CDR3 is TGTGCCAGTAGTTTCTCCAGGACAGGGGTTCAGCCCCAGCATTTT. Protein sequence: CASSFSRTGVQPQHF.

The chain combines TRBV20-1 with TRBJ1-1; D is possibly TRBD1 (5 bases). Germline CDR1 and CDR2: DFQATT and SNEGSKA (reference sequence). V was shortened by 2 bases and J by 8 bases, with 9 bases between the two germline ends. This CDR3 spans 11 amino acids. CDR3 residues: CSARTHREAFF. CDR3 coding DNA: TGCAGTGCTAGAACCCACAGGGAAGCTTTCTTT.